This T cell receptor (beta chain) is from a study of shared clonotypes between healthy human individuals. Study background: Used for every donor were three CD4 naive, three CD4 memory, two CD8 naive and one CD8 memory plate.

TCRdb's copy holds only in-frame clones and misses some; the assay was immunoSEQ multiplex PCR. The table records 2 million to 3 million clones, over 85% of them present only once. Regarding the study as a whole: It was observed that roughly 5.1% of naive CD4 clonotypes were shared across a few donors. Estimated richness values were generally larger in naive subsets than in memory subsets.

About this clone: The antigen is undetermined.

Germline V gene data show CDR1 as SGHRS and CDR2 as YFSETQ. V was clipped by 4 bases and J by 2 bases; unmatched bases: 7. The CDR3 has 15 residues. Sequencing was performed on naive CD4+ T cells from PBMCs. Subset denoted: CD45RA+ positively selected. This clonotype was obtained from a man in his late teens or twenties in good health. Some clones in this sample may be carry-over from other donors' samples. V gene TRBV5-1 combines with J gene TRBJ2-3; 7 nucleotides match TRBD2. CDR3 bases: TGCGCCAGCAGCCTGGGGGGGGACCTCACAGATACGCAGTATTTT. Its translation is CASSLGGDLTDTQYF.